This is a list of T cell receptor beta chains from one sample in a study of T-cell reconstitution after alpha-beta-depleted transplantation in children. TCRdb re-analysed the PCR reads in MiXCR, keeping a single row per CDR3 protein. Among 600,000 to 700,000 distinct CDR3 sequences listed, around a sixth were seen once. The sample in question was PBMCs from the stem cell graft donor, obtained from the stem cell graft. These TCRs come from a human donor who donated a stem cell graft to a child with acute myeloid leukemia. CDR3s include the opening cysteine and the closing phenylalanine or tryptophan. D genes are given only for firm matches. Clone size is not always given. Where it is, it says once, few, many or a class for expanded clones.

V	D	size	J	DNA	CDR3
TRBV20-1	.	few	TRBJ2-5	TGCAGTGCTAGAATCCAGGGCCGTTGGGAGACCCAGTACTTC	CSARIQGRWETQYF
TRBV12-3/TRBV12-4	TRBD1	many	TRBJ2-7	TGTGCCAGCACCTGGGGGACAGGGGAGCAGTACTTC	CASTWGTGEQYF
TRBV13	.	.	TRBJ1-1	TGTGCCAGCAGCGCCCGGACAGTTACGAACACTGAAGCTTTCTTT	CASSARTVTNTEAFF
TRBV4-3	.	.	TRBJ2-3	TGCGCCAGCAGCCAAGGAACGGGGGTCACAGATACGCAGTATTTT	CASSQGTGVTDTQYF
TRBV4-1	TRBD2	.	TRBJ2-1	TGCGCCAGCAGCCAAATCGGACTAGTCTACAATGAGCAGTTCTTC	CASSQIGLVYNEQFF
TRBV11-3	TRBD2	.	TRBJ2-1	TGTGCCAGCAGCACGGGACTAGCGACCTACAATGAGCAGTTCTTC	CASSTGLATYNEQFF
TRBV7-2	.	.	TRBJ2-3	TGTGCCAGCAGCCGGACTTATCGCACAGATACGCAGTATTTT	CASSRTYRTDTQYF
TRBV7-9	.	.	TRBJ2-3	TGTGCCAGCAGCTTAGACTGGTTAACAGATACGCAGTATTTT	CASSLDWLTDTQYF
TRBV9	TRBD1	.	TRBJ2-2	TGTGCCAGCAGCGTAGGGGACAGCACCGGGGAGCTGTTTTTT	CASSVGDSTGELFF
TRBV7-2	.	.	TRBJ2-5	TGTGCCAGCAGCCCCCGAACCGGAGAGACCCAGTACTTC	CASSPRTGETQYF
TRBV5-1	.	.	TRBJ2-2	TGCGCCAGCAGCCCCGGCGGGGAGCTGTTTTTT	CASSPGGELFF
TRBV9	.	few	TRBJ2-4	TGTGCCAGCAGCGTAGAGGCAGGTCCCGAAAACATTCAGTACTTC	CASSVEAGPENIQYF
TRBV12-3/TRBV12-4	.	.	TRBJ2-1	TGTGCCAGCAGTTTTGTTGTGCATGAGCAGTTCTTC	CASSFVVHEQFF
TRBV7-9	TRBD2	.	TRBJ2-1	TGTGCCAGCAGCCCCGGGCCCAGGGCTAGCGGGGGGTTAGCCTACAATGAGCAGTTCTTC	CASSPGPRASGGLAYNEQFF
TRBV7-9	TRBD2	few	TRBJ2-1	TGTGCCAGCAGCTTAGACATACTAGCGGGAGAGCAGTTCTTC	CASSLDILAGEQFF
TRBV20-1	.	.	TRBJ1-5	TGCAGTGCAAAAGCTGGGACGGCTAGCAATCAGCCCCAGCATTTT	CSAKAGTASNQPQHF
TRBV9	.	many	TRBJ2-7	TGTGCCAGCAGCGTAGGAGCGCCTGACGGGGCTTACGAGCAGTACTTC	CASSVGAPDGAYEQYF
TRBV20-1	.	.	TRBJ2-7	TGCAGTGCTAGAGATTTTGAGGGAAAGACAGTCTCGAGCTCCTACGAGCAGTACTTC	CSARDFEGKTVSSSYEQYF
TRBV7-8	TRBD2	once	TRBJ2-1	TGTGCCAGCAGCCCGGGTAGCGGGCTCGATGAGCAGTTCTTC	CASSPGSGLDEQFF
TRBV19	TRBD1	once	TRBJ1-6	TGTGCCAGCAACAGGGGCTCCGGTTCACCCCTCCACTTT	CASNRGSGSPLHF
TRBV20-1	TRBD2	many	TRBJ2-1	TGCAGTGCTAGAAGGGCCTGGAGCGGGGGTATCAATGAGCAGTTCTTC	CSARRAWSGGINEQFF
TRBV10-3	TRBD1	few	TRBJ1-1	TGTGCCATCAGTGGGGGGACAGATAACACTGAAGCTTTCTTT	CAISGGTDNTEAFF
TRBV29-1	.	many	TRBJ1-2	TGCAGCGTTGAAGCTCTGGATGGCTACACCTTC	CSVEALDGYTF
TRBV15	.	few	TRBJ2-7	TGTGCCACCAGCAGAGGTGGGTGGGGAGCCTACGAGCAGTACTTC	CATSRGGWGAYEQYF
TRBV2	.	.	TRBJ1-2	TGTGCCAGCAGGGTGAGGGTTTCCTATGGCTACACCTTC	CASRVRVSYGYTF
TRBV20-1	TRBD1	.	TRBJ2-6	TGCAGTGCAATGGGACAGACCTCTGGGGCCAACGTCCTGACTTTC	CSAMGQTSGANVLTF
TRBV7-9	.	.	TRBJ2-7	TGTGCCAGCAGCTTAGATCATCCATCCAGGACATACGAGCAGTACTTC	CASSLDHPSRTYEQYF
TRBV7-9	.	many	TRBJ1-1	TGTGCCAGCAGCTTGGAAGGAGACACTGAAGCTTTCTTT	CASSLEGDTEAFF
TRBV5-1	.	few	TRBJ2-2	TGCGCCAGCAGCTTGGGGGGGCGATCCACCGGGGAGCTGTTTTTT	CASSLGGRSTGELFF
TRBV20-1	.	.	TRBJ2-3	TGCAGTGCTAGAGATTTGGGCGGGGGCGTCACAGATACGCAGTATTTT	CSARDLGGGVTDTQYF
TRBV19	.	.	TRBJ2-3	TGTGCCAGTAGTATCCGGGGCGTTACTAGCACAGATACGCAGTATTTT	CASSIRGVTSTDTQYF
TRBV7-2	.	.	TRBJ2-3	TGTGCCAGCAGCTTAGTAAAGGCTACGCAGTATTTT	CASSLVKATQYF
TRBV20-1	TRBD2	many	TRBJ2-1	TGCAGTGCTAGTAACCTAGCGGGGGGCTCCTACAATGAGCAGTTCTTC	CSASNLAGGSYNEQFF
TRBV20-1	TRBD2	few	TRBJ2-3	TGCAGTGCTGAGGAGATTAGCGGGGTTAGCACAGATACGCAGTATTTT	CSAEEISGVSTDTQYF
TRBV9	TRBD1	few	TRBJ2-7	TGTGCCAGCAGCGTAGCGGGGACAGGGCGCCACGAGCAGTACTTC	CASSVAGTGRHEQYF
TRBV7-2	.	many	TRBJ2-1	TGTGCCAGCAGCTTAGCGAGGACCTCCTACAATGAGCAGTTCTTC	CASSLARTSYNEQFF
TRBV7-9	TRBD1	few	TRBJ2-2	TGTGCCAGCAACGCACCCGGGACAGGGATGACCGGGGAGCTGTTTTTT	CASNAPGTGMTGELFF
TRBV7-2	.	.	TRBJ2-2	TGTGCCAGCAGCTTAAGACTTCGGAACACCGGGGAGCTGTTTTTT	CASSLRLRNTGELFF
TRBV29-1	.	many	TRBJ2-1	TGCAGCGTGGGCGACGGGGTGGTTCGGTTCTTC	CSVGDGVVRFF
TRBV12-3/TRBV12-4	TRBD1	few	TRBJ1-5	TGTGCCAGCAGCCCGACAGGGTATGGCAATCAGCCCCAGCATTTT	CASSPTGYGNQPQHF
TRBV7-2	.	few	TRBJ2-1	TGTGCCAGCAGCTTAGAGGCCGCTATCTACAATGAGCAGTTCTTC	CASSLEAAIYNEQFF
TRBV7-2	.	many	TRBJ1-1	TGTGCCAGCAGCTTACTAACGGGACGTAGCACTGAAGCTTTCTTT	CASSLLTGRSTEAFF